This T cell receptor beta chain was recorded in a study of blood T cell repertoires in COVID-19 (dated by TCRdb to 2020 to 2022). General notes on the study: Samples covering the acute and convalescent phases of COVID-19 were provided by collaborators in the United States, Italy and Spain. The prospective study material was composed of cDNA or gDNA derived from T cells, B-cell-depleted T cells, or PBMCs. The dataset comprised deeply sampled blood TCRbeta repertoires from subjects exposed to, actively infected with, or recovered from COVID-19. The repertoires were made available in a free public database intended to serve as a resource for research on the immune response to SARS-CoV-2. The samples were drawn from two sources: the first 160 participants of the ongoing ImmuneRACE study, and fewer than 1,500 subjects contributed by 6 global collaborators. A de-identified subject ID, COVID-19 status, age in years and sex were almost always included in the sample metadata. HLA class I and class II types, where available, came from metadata supplied by the sample provider rather than from assay-based typing.

Enrolling through a virtual design, the prospective study's participants ranged in age from roughly 18 to 90 years and lived across 24 United States geographic areas. Cohort assignment in the prospective study relied on participant-reported clinical history from a screening survey and a study questionnaire. Recovered participants in ImmuneRACE Cohort 3 were defined as having two consecutive negative NP/OP PCR tests, clearance from a healthcare professional, or resolution of symptoms. Mobile phlebotomists in the prospective study collected whole blood, serum and a nasopharyngeal or oropharyngeal swab from every participant. Prospective study participants could optionally give additional blood draws and questionnaires over a roughly two-month period. Before DNA extraction, blood samples from the prospective study were shipped at room temperature or frozen. The immunoSEQ Assay, a bias-controlled multiplex PCR, was used to amplify TCRbeta CDR3 regions from genomic DNA. The authors processed their data as follows. Within the assay, amplification of reference gene primers was used to estimate how many nucleated cells each sample contained. Sequence reads were collapsed and filtered to measure the absolute abundance of every unique TCRbeta CDR3 rearrangement. Productive Simpson clonality was computed per sample as the square root of Simpson's diversity index over productive rearrangements. TCRdb provides this immuneACCESS table in a form limited to in-frame rearrangements. Some clones are lacking; in checked studies, under half of them reflect an unresolved V gene, and why the rest are absent is not known. The DNA gave D and trimming, while V, J and clone size come from that table. Recorded for this sample are about 180,000 clones; around 83% of them occurred a single time. Jointly, the top ten make up roughly 15% of the sample.

As concerns this clone: What antigen it recognizes has not been identified. Base qualities were left out, and no much larger clone turns up one base away.

The CDR3 sequence holds 14 residues, the cysteine and phenylalanine included. Only the CDR3 DNA is retained, 42 bases long and in frame from the first base. As encoded in the germline V gene (reference sequence), CDR1 is GTSNPN while CDR2 is SVGIG. The V and J ends are trimmed by 5 bases and 6 bases, leaving 20 bases between them. Findings and caveats that apply to the study as a whole: The amount of clinical and demographic metadata varied by source and participant and was provided uncurated.

The sample consisted of PBMCs or T cells enriched from blood (not recorded which). This clonotype originated in a man aged 45-65 years who had recovered from COVID-19. Here the chain combines TRBV30 and TRBJ2-7; perhaps TRBD2 is the D gene, with 6 bases matching. CDR3 loop: CAWRGSGLGFEQYF. The sequenced DNA is TGTGCCTGGCGGGGGTCAGGGCTAGGGTTCGAGCAGTACTTC.